This TCR beta chain was retrieved from a study of T cell responses to AZD1222 COVID-19 vaccine (dated by TCRdb to the early 2020s). Broadly, across the study: AZD1222 recipients given second doses at about 4 weeks or at about 12 weeks were pooled, since spike-specific TCR depth and breadth were not found to differ between the two schedules. TCR sequencing was performed for roughly 250 trial participants, of whom 200 to 220 were given two doses of AZD1222 and 26 were given two doses of MenACWY control vaccine. Trial participants were enrolled by age into 18-55, 56-69 and 70-plus year subgroups, with roughly 160, 29 and 62 TCR-sequenced participants respectively.

The sample's time point label, decoded: baseline before first vaccination. Vaccinee samples were obtained from the UK trials COV001 and COV002, which included a single-blind randomized controlled phase 2/3 trial of AZD1222 (ChAdOx1 nCoV-19) in healthy adults. For TCRbeta chain sequencing, PBMC samples from trial participants were taken at day 0 and at day 28 after the second dose. What the work shows at the level of the full study, not this receptor alone: Nearly half of unique spike-specific TCRs reportedly recognized epitopes outside regions mutated in the B.1.351 and B.1.1.7 variants. After two AZD1222 doses, both the breadth and the depth of spike-specific TCRs were significantly higher than at day 0 and than in MenACWY recipients. Most participants were white British and females outnumbered males, and the authors suggested that clonal diversity may have been underestimated. The vaccine-associated CD4 TCRs covered the entire spike protein, and the dominant responses fell in regions 160-218 and 743-854. The 56-69-year group was small, and its depth increase did not reach significance, likely because of low power. Because no day 14 peak-response samples were available, repertoires were characterized only after the peak T cell response. Conclusions about previously exposed vaccinees are limited, since just six AZD1222 recipients were seropositive for SARS-CoV-2 at baseline.

The CDR3 regions of human TCRbeta chains were subjected to immunosequencing. Per the original workflow: TCRs in the repertoires were matched against a reference library of SARS-CoV-2-specific TCRs that had been generated with the MIRA antigen-specificity platform. Breadth was defined as the fraction of unique TCRs that were SARS-CoV-2-associated. Depth was defined as the fraction of total T cells that were SARS-CoV-2-associated. Using the MIRA data, each spike-specific TCR was mapped to the spike region that the TCR reacts to and placed in a CD4 or CD8 class. Log10-transformed breadth and depth values were compared by one-way ANOVA with Sidak's multiple comparisons tests. As stored in TCRdb, this immuneACCESS dataset retains in-frame rearrangements with V and J assigned. A fraction of the clones does not appear; measured against another copy, unresolved V genes explain less than half of the discrepancy, and the remainder lacks a known reason. V and J calls and clone size follow that table, whereas D and trimming were derived from the DNA. Recorded for this sample are under 150,000 clones; 85% to 90% of them occurred a single time. The top ten constitute 4.5% to 6.5% of the sample.

As to this clone: There is no known antigen for this receptor. It has no much larger one-base neighbor in the sample; base qualities were not kept.

V is shortened by 8 bases, J by 9 bases, and the region joining them spans 33 bases. CDR3 length: 18 amino acids, cysteine to phenylalanine. The CDR3 DNA has 54 bases and is translated from base 1. The germline V gene yields SNHLY for CDR1 and FYNNEI for CDR2. The receptor's source is an adult in good health. The material sequenced was peripheral blood, taken on day 0 of AZD1222 vaccination. This chain is built from TRBV2 and TRBJ2-3, with the D segment possibly TRBD1 or TRBD2, each aligning over 5 bases. The DNA reads TGTGCCAGCCCTGAGGACCAAGGGTGGGGCAGTGGAGGACGGACGCAGTATTTT. Protein translation: CASPEDQGWGSGGRTQYF.